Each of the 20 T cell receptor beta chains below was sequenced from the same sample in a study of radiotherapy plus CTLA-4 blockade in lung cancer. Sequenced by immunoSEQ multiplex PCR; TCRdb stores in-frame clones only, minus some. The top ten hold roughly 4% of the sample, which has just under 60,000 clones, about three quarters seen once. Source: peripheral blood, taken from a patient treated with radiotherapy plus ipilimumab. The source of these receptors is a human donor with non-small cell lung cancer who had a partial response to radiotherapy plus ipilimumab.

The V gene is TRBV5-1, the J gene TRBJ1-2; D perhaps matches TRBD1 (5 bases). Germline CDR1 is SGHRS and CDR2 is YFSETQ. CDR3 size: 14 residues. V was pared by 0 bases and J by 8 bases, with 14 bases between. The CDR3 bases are TGCGCCAGCAGCTTGGCCGGAGGGGAGGAAGGCTACACCTTC. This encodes CASSLAGGEEGYTF.

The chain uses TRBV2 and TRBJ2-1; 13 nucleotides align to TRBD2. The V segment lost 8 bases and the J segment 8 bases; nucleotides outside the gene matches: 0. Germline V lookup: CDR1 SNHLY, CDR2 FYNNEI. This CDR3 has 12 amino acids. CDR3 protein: CASGTSGDEQFF. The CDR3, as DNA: TGTGCCAGCGGGACTAGCGGGGATGAGCAGTTCTTC. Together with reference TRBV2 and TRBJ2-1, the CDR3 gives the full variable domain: EPEVTQTPSHQVTQMGQEVILRCVPISNHLYFYWYRQILGQKVEFLVSFYNNEISEKSEIFDDQFSVERPDGSNFTLKIRSTKLEDSAMYFCASGTSGDEQFFGPGTRLTVL.

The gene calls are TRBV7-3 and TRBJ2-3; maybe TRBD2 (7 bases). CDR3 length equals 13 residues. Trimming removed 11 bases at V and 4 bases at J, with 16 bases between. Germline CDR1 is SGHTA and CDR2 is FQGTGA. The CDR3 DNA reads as TGTGCCGTCCGACGGGGGGCGGCAGATACGCAGTATTTT. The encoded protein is CAVRRGAADTQYF. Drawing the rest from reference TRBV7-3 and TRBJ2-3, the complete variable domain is GAGVSQTPSNKVTEKGKYVELRCDPISGHTALYWYRQSLGQGPEFLIYFQGTGAADDSGLPNDRFFAVRPEGSVSTLKIQRTERGDSAVYLCAVRRGAADTQYFGPGTRLTVL.

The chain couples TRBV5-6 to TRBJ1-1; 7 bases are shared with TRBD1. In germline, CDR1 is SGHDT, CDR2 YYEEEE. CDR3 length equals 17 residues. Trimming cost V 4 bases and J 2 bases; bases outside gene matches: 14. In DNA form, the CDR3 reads TGTGCCAGCAGCCCGCCGGGGGCAGGGGGACATAACACTGAAGCTTTCTTT. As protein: CASSPPGAGGHNTEAFF.

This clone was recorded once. The CDR3: CASSEGLALYEQYF. The CDR3 coding sequence is TGTGCCAGCAGTGAGGGACTAGCTCTCTACGAGCAGTACTTC. The chain uses TRBV6-5 and TRBJ2-7; 9 nucleotides line up with TRBD2. From germline, CDR1 is MNHEY and CDR2 SVGAGI. This CDR3 is built from 14 residues. Trimming cost V 5 bases and J 3 bases; bases outside gene matches: 5.

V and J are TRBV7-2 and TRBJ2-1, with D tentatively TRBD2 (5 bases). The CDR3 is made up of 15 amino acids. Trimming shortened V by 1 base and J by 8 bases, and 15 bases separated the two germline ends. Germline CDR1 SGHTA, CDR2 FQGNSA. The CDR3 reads CASSLEDSEGYEQFF. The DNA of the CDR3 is TGTGCCAGCAGCTTAGAAGATAGCGAGGGATATGAGCAGTTCTTC.

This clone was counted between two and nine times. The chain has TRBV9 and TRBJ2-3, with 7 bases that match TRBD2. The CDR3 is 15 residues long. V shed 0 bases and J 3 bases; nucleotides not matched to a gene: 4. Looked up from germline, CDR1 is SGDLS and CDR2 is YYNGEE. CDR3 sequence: CASSVGSLATDTQYF. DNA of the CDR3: TGTGCCAGCAGCGTAGGGTCACTAGCGACAGATACGCAGTATTTT.

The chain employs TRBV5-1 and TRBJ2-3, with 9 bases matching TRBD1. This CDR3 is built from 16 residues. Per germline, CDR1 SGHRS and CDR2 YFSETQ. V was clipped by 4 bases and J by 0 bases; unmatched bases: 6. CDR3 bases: TGCGCCAGCAGCCCGCTGACAGGGGGGAGCACAGATACGCAGTATTTT. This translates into CASSPLTGGSTDTQYF.

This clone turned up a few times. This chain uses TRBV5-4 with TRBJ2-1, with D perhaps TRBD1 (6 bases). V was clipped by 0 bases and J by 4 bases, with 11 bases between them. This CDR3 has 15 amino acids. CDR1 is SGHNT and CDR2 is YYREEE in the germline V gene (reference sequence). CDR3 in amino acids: CASSLGQERYNEQFF. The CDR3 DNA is TGTGCCAGCAGCTTGGGACAGGAGAGATACAATGAGCAGTTCTTC.

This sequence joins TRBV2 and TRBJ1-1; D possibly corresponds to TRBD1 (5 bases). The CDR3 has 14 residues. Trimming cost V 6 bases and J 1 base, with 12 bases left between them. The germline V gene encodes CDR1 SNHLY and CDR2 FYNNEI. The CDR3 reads CASSEGLRNTEAFF. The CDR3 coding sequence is TGTGCCAGCAGCGAGGGACTACGGAACACTGAAGCTTTCTTT.

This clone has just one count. DNA of the CDR3: TGTGCCAGCAGCTCCGAGGCCGGGGAGCTGTTTTTT. This gives the protein CASSSEAGELFF. The V and J genes are TRBV7-6 and TRBJ2-2; D gene ambiguous. This CDR3 is built from 12 residues. Per germline, CDR1 SGHVS and CDR2 FNYEAQ. V lost 4 bases and J 6 bases, leaving 6 bases between the germline ends.

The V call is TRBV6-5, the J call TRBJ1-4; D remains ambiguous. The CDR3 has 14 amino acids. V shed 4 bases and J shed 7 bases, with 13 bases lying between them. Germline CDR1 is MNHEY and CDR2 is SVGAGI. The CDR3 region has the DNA TGTGCCAGCAGTTCGACGGGAGGGAGTGAAAAACTGTTTTTT. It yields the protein CASSSTGGSEKLFF.

DNA of the CDR3: TGTGCCAGTAGTCCCTCTACCACAGGGTATGGGACCCAGTACTTC. Its translation is CASSPSTTGYGTQYF. The J gene is TRBJ2-5, the V gene TRBV19; a weak D match, TRBD1 (6 bases). The germline gives CDR1 LNHDA, CDR2 SQIVND (reference sequence). Trimming shortened V by 5 bases and J by 7 bases, and 20 bases separated the two germline ends. CDR3 length equals 15 residues.

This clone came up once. CDR3 in DNA: TGTGCCAGCAGCCAAACGACTCGAGACTACGAGCAGTACTTC. Amino acid sequence: CASSQTTRDYEQYF. The chain recombines TRBV4-2 with TRBJ2-7; D gene ambiguous. The CDR3 sequence is 14 residues long. V was pared by 2 bases and J by 3 bases, with 11 bases between. Germline CDR1 and CDR2: LGHNA and YNFKEQ.

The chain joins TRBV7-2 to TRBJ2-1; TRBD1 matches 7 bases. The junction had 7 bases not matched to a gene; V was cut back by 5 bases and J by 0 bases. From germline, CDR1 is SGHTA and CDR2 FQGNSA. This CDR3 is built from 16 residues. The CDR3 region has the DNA TGTGCCAGCAGCCAGGGACAGCTGAGCTCCTACAATGAGCAGTTCTTC. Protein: CASSQGQLSSYNEQFF.

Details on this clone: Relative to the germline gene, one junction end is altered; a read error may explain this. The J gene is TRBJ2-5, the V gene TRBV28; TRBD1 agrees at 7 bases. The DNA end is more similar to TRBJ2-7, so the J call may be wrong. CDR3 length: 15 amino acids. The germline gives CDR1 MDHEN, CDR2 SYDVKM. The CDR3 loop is CASRDTGVSSYEQYF. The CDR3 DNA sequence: TGTGCTAGCAGGGACACAGGGGTCAGCTCCTACGAGCAGTACTTC.

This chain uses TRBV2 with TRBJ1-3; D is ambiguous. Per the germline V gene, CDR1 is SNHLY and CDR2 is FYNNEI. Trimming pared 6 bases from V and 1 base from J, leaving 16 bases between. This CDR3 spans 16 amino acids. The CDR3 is CASRPLDSGSGNTIYF. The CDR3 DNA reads TGTGCCAGCAGGCCCCTGGACTCGGGATCTGGAAACACCATATATTTT.

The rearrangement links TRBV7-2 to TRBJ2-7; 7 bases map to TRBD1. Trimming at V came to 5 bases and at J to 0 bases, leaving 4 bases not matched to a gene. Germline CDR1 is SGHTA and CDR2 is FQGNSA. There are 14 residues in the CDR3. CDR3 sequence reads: CASSLGGDSYEQYF. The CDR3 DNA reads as TGTGCCAGCAGCCTAGGGGGCGACTCCTACGAGCAGTACTTC.

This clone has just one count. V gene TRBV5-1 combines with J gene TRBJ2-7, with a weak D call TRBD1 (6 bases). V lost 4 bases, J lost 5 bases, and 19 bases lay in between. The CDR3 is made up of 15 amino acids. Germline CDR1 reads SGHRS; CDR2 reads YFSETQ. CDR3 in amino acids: CASSVLDRSRDEQYF. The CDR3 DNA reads TGCGCCAGCAGCGTGCTCGACAGGTCCCGGGACGAGCAGTACTTC.

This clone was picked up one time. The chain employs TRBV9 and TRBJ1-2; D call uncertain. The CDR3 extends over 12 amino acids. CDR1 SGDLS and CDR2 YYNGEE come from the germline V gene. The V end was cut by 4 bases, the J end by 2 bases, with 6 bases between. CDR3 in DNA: TGTGCCAGCAGCCGGGAGAACTATGGCTACACCTTC. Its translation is CASSRENYGYTF.